This entry lists 14 T cell receptor beta chains sequenced from one sample in a study of OX40 agonist ivuxolimab in advanced cancers. The receptor library was made with the immunoSEQ multiplex PCR assay. The immuneACCESS repertoire file appears here via TCRdb, limited to in-frame rearrangements. These files lack a portion of the clones; in checked studies, under half of the deficit traces to unresolved V genes, and the cause of the others is not known. The sample records 50,000 to 80,000 clones, about 80% of which are singletons. The ten largest make up about 2.2% of the sample. Sequences were derived from CD4+ or CD8+ T cells sorted from blood, sampled in a trial of the OX40 agonist ivuxolimab. The receptor source for this set is an adult with an advanced solid tumor such as melanoma, head and neck, liver or kidney cancer.

This clone was found a few times. The chain is built from TRBV11-3 and TRBJ2-1, with 12 bases fitting TRBD2. The ends lost 3 bases at V and 4 bases at J; junction bases unmatched: 4. Germline V gene lookup returns CDR1 SGHNT and CDR2 YENEEA. The CDR3 sequence is 16 residues long. The CDR3 DNA follows: TGTGCCAGCAGCTTGGGCCTAGCGGGGGGGTACAATGAGCAGTTCTTC. This gives the protein CASSLGLAGGYNEQFF.

The chain joins TRBV19 to TRBJ1-2; TRBD1 agrees at 9 bases. V dropped 7 bases and J dropped 0; count of bases not matched to a gene: 21. CDR3 length: 20 residues. The germline V gene encodes CDR1 LNHDA and CDR2 SQIVND (reference sequence). The CDR3 loop is CASTPLGQGGPQSANYGYTF. Written as DNA, the CDR3 is TGTGCCAGTACCCCCCTGGGACAGGGAGGTCCCCAAAGTGCTAACTATGGCTACACCTTC.

This chain joins TRBV28 and TRBJ2-7, with 9 bases identical to TRBD2. In germline, CDR1 is MDHEN, CDR2 SYDVKM. The CDR3 spans 17 residues. Trimming removed 2 bases from V and 3 bases from J; junction bases left unmatched: 11. The CDR3 reads CASSLTGRTSENYEQYF. CDR3 nucleotide sequence: TGTGCCAGCAGTTTAACGGGGAGGACTAGCGAGAACTACGAGCAGTACTTC. The variable domain in full, completed from reference TRBV28 and TRBJ2-7, reads DVKVTQSSRYLVKRTGEKVFLECVQDMDHENMFWYRQDPGLGLRLIYFSYDVKMKEKGDIPEGYSVSREKKERFSLILESASTNQTSMYLCASSLTGRTSENYEQYFGPGTRLTVT.

The chain uses TRBV28 and TRBJ1-6; no definite D call. Deletions cut 4 bases from V and 7 bases from J, with 2 bases between. Germline V lookup: CDR1 MDHEN, CDR2 SYDVKM. The CDR3 contains 11 residues. The DNA for the CDR3 is TGTGCCAGCAGTTACAATTCACCCCTCCACTTT. Translating it yields CASSYNSPLHF.

The genes are TRBV19 and TRBJ1-4; a weak D match, TRBD1 (5 bases). The CDR3 covers 15 residues. CDR1 and CDR2 (germline): LNHDA, SQIVND (reference sequence). Trimming stripped 4 bases from V and 3 bases from J, with 12 bases between. Here the CDR3 DNA reads TGTGCCAGTAGTAGCCAGGGCGGCCCTAATGAAAAACTGTTTTTT. This gives the protein CASSSQGGPNEKLFF.

This rearrangement joins TRBV9 to TRBJ2-7, with D uncertain. V was shortened by 4 bases and J by 1 base, with 15 bases between the two germline ends. CDR1 and CDR2 (germline): SGDLS, YYNGEE. The CDR3 has 15 amino acids. CDR3 nucleotide sequence: TGTGCCAGCAGCAATCGCCCAGGCCAATCCTACGAGCAGTACTTC. Its protein product is CASSNRPGQSYEQYF.

A single count supports this clone. J is TRBJ1-4 and V is TRBV6-1; tentative D call: TRBD1 (5 bases). The germline V gene has CDR1 MNHNS and CDR2 SASEGT. V lost 1 base to trimming and J lost 3 bases, with 12 bases between them. The CDR3 totals 16 residues. CDR3 region: CASSEVKGLPNEKLFF. The CDR3 DNA sequence: TGTGCCAGCAGTGAAGTAAAGGGACTTCCTAATGAAAAACTGTTTTTT.

This chain joins TRBV10-3 and TRBJ1-1; D may be TRBD1 (6 bases). Germline loops: CDR1 ENHRY, CDR2 SYGVKD. The CDR3 sequence is 14 residues long. V lost 5 bases and J 4 bases, leaving 14 bases between the germline ends. The CDR3 DNA follows: TGTGCCATCAGTCTAAACCGAGGGGGCACTGAAGCTTTCTTT. Protein sequence: CAISLNRGGTEAFF.

The CDR3 sequence is CASSYSPGDYGYTF. The CDR3 coding sequence is TGTGCCAGCAGTTACTCGCCAGGGGACTATGGCTACACCTTC. The rearrangement joins TRBV6-5 to TRBJ1-2; D is perhaps TRBD1 (6 bases). Between the trimmed V and J ends, which lost 0 bases and 3 bases, there was a span of 8 bases. The V gene's germline CDR1 is MNHEY and CDR2 SVGAGI. The length of the CDR3 is 14 residues.

The J gene is TRBJ2-1, the V gene TRBV11-3; 10 nucleotides match TRBD2. From germline, CDR1 is SGHNT and CDR2 YENEEA. J was trimmed by 7 bases and V by 2 bases; bases with no gene match: 5. The CDR3 length is 15 residues. The CDR3, as DNA: TGTGCCAGCAGCTTAACTAGCGGGAAGGCTAATGAGCAGTTCTTC. It is translated as CASSLTSGKANEQFF.

The rearrangement links TRBV11-3 to TRBJ2-5, with a possible D match to TRBD2 (6 bases). There are 12 residues in the CDR3. CDR1 and CDR2 from the germline V gene are SGHNT and YENEEA. The V end lost 6 bases, the J end lost 7 bases, and 12 bases lay between the germline ends. CDR3 nucleotides: TGTGCCAGCAGTCTCACGGGGGTGACCCAGTACTTC. It codes for CASSLTGVTQYF.

The J gene is TRBJ2-5, the V gene TRBV7-6; D possibly matches TRBD1 or TRBD2 (5 bases each). The CDR3 loop spans 15 amino acids. Germline V gene data show CDR1 as SGHVS and CDR2 as FNYEAQ. The V end was cut by 5 bases, the J end by 0 bases, with 13 bases between. The CDR3 here is CASSPRGGHQETQYF. The CDR3 DNA is TGTGCCAGCAGCCCGAGGGGCGGCCACCAAGAGACCCAGTACTTC.

This chain uses TRBV19 with TRBJ1-1; D uncertain. Per the germline V gene, CDR1 is LNHDA and CDR2 is SQIVND (reference sequence). V was pared by 0 bases and J by 4 bases, with 18 bases between. This CDR3 contains 17 residues. CDR3 nucleotides: TGTGCCAGTAGTATAGATGTTTCTTGGCAGGTCGTCACTGAAGCTTTCTTT. Its translation is CASSIDVSWQVVTEAFF.

The chain links TRBV14 to TRBJ2-5; D may correspond to TRBD1 or TRBD2 (6 bases each). The germline CDR1 and CDR2 sequences are SGHDN and FVKESK. This CDR3 is built from 14 residues. Deletions cut 5 bases from V and 5 bases from J, with 15 bases between. The CDR3 reads CASSGRGPPETQYF. The CDR3, as DNA: TGTGCCAGCAGCGGACGGGGGCCCCCGGAGACCCAGTACTTC.